The 6 T cell receptor beta chains listed next were all sequenced from one sample in a study of blood T cells in healthy people across ages. The second PCR ran about 6 to 11 cycles with a sample-barcoded 5' primer and J-beta primers. TCRdb reanalysed the 5' RACE reads using MiXCR and keeps one entry per CDR3 protein. The sample includes around 850,000 distinct CDR3 sequences, approximately 35% of them seen just once. The sample consisted of blood. All receptors come from a man aged 18 to 29 in good health.

The chain joins TRBV4-3 to TRBJ1-1, with D unresolved. Trimming removed 6 bases at V and 0 bases at J, with 11 bases between. The CDR3 runs to 14 residues. Germline V gene lookup returns CDR1 LGHNA and CDR2 YSLEER. This chain's CDR3 is CASSRQQMNTEAFF. CDR3 DNA: TGCGCCAGCAGTCGGCAACAAATGAACACTGAAGCTTTCTTT.

This clonotype was seen a few times. This rearrangement joins TRBV28 to TRBJ1-2, with 10 positions matching TRBD1. With 6 bases clipped from V and 10 bases from J, the junction kept 14 bases outside the gene matches. Germline V gives CDR1 MDHEN, CDR2 SYDVKM. CDR3 length equals 15 residues. The CDR3: CASSPNQSGTGDYTF. As DNA, the CDR3 is TGTGCCAGCAGCCCCAACCAATCCGGGACAGGGGACTACACCTTC.

This clonotype has just a few counts. CDR3 residues: CASSQDRGFNEQYF. CDR3 in DNA: TGTGCCAGCAGTCAGGACAGGGGATTCAATGAGCAGTACTTC. The gene calls are TRBV27 and TRBJ2-5, with 9 bases that match TRBD1. This CDR3 region has 14 residues. Germline CDR1 MNHEY, CDR2 SMNVEV (reference sequence). V was pared by 5 bases and J by 11 bases, with 12 bases of the junction left unmatched.

This chain links TRBV4-3 with TRBJ1-6; no firm D call. V lost 0 bases, J lost 4 bases, and 10 bases lay in between. The CDR3 is made up of 16 amino acids. In germline, CDR1 is LGHNA, CDR2 YSLEER. CDR3 residues: CASSQEVRSYNSPLHF. CDR3 DNA sequence: TGCGCCAGCAGCCAAGAGGTCCGGTCATATAATTCACCCCTCCACTTT.

The gene calls are TRBV6-5 and TRBJ1-2; possibly TRBD1 for D (5 bases). Looked up from germline, CDR1 is MNHEY and CDR2 is SVGAGI. Trimming left V 6 bases short and J 6 bases short, with 14 bases between. The CDR3 consists of 13 residues. The CDR3 loop reads CASRPPGGDGYTF. The CDR3 coding sequence is TGTGCCAGCAGGCCCCCTGGGGGGGATGGCTACACCTTC.

The rearrangement uses TRBV20-1 and TRBJ1-6, with TRBD1 as a possible D gene (5 bases). Deletions cut 5 bases from V and 10 bases from J, with 12 bases between. CDR3 length equals 12 residues. The germline CDR1 and CDR2 sequences are DFQATT and SNEGSKA (reference sequence). As DNA, the CDR3 is TGCAGTGCTTTCCAGGGTCGGTCACCCCTCCACTTT. It codes for CSAFQGRSPLHF.